The 24 T cell receptor beta chains presented below share a single source sample, sequenced in a study of blood T cell repertoires in COVID-19. Here immunoSEQ multiplex PCR was the method, and the copy in TCRdb shows in-frame clones only, minus some. The sample shows 90,000 to 100,000 clones, around nine tenths of them seen only once. Sequenced material: peripheral blood. The receptors originated from a man at least 80 years old with acute or convalescent COVID-19.

The chain uses TRBV29-1 and TRBJ2-7; weak D call: TRBD2 (6 bases). CDR1 and CDR2 (germline): SQVTM, ANQGSEA. The CDR3 length is 15 residues. Trimming removed 4 bases at V and 2 bases at J, with 18 bases between. The CDR3 reads CSVGPQRAGTYEQYF. The CDR3 DNA reads TGCAGCGTTGGCCCCCAACGGGCGGGAACCTACGAGCAGTACTTC.

V is TRBV6-5 and J is TRBJ1-6; 7 positions agree with TRBD1. Trimming cost V 8 bases and J 6 bases; bases outside gene matches: 7. The CDR3 contains 14 residues. Germline V gene data show CDR1 as MNHEY and CDR2 as SVGAGI. The CDR3 loop reads CASGWGQSNSPLHF. Written as DNA, the CDR3 is TGTGCCAGCGGGTGGGGACAGTCTAATTCACCCCTCCACTTT.

The rearrangement joins TRBV7-6 to TRBJ1-1, with a tentative D call TRBD1 (5 bases). Trimming cost V 4 bases and J 5 bases, with 14 bases left between them. Germline CDR1 SGHVS, CDR2 FNYEAQ. There are 14 residues in the CDR3. The CDR3 region is CASSSTWGGTEAFF. CDR3 bases: TGTGCCAGCAGCTCGACATGGGGCGGAACTGAAGCTTTCTTT.

The chain employs TRBV5-1 and TRBJ2-7; 11 bases are shared with TRBD2. The CDR3 contains 14 residues. CDR1 SGHRS and CDR2 YFSETQ come from the germline V gene. V lost 5 bases and J lost 5; bases outside the gene matches: 6. In DNA, the CDR3 is TGCGCCAGCAGGCCGACTAGCGGGGTAAACGAGCAGTACTTC. This sequence encodes CASRPTSGVNEQYF.

The chain couples TRBV11-3 to TRBJ2-5; a weak D match, TRBD1 (6 bases). V shed 0 bases and J shed 4 bases, with 6 bases lying between them. The CDR3 consists of 13 residues. Germline CDR1 reads SGHNT; CDR2 reads YENEEA. For the CDR3, the DNA is TGTGCCAGCAGCTTAGAACAGGGAGAGACCCAGTACTTC. It is translated as CASSLEQGETQYF.

This chain links TRBV10-3 with TRBJ2-7; 15 positions match TRBD2. CDR1 and CDR2 from the germline V gene are ENHRY and SYGVKD. The CDR3 totals 14 residues. V trimming: 6 bases; J trimming: 6 bases; junction bases outside the gene matches: 3. In nucleotides, the CDR3 is TGTGCCATCAGCGGGACTAGCGGGAGGCCCGAGCAGTACTTC. Residues: CAISGTSGRPEQYF.

This clone was detected a few times. The chain joins TRBV4-2 to TRBJ1-6, with D uncertain. Deletions cut 1 base from V and 10 bases from J, with 11 bases between. The CDR3 covers 14 residues. Germline V gene lookup returns CDR1 LGHNA and CDR2 YNFKEQ. The CDR3, as DNA: TGTGCCAGCAGCCAAGTCGAGTCCCTGTCACCCCTCCACTTT. Protein sequence: CASSQVESLSPLHF.

CDR3: CASSHPSGVLGYEQYF. DNA of the CDR3: TGTGCCAGCAGCCACCCCAGCGGGGTCTTGGGCTACGAGCAGTACTTC. This chain joins TRBV11-2 and TRBJ2-7, with 7 positions matching TRBD2. V lost 5 bases, J lost 3 bases, and 13 bases stayed unmatched. The CDR3 totals 16 residues. Germline lookup yields CDR1 SGHAT and CDR2 FQNNGV.

In the case of this clone: This same CDR3 is encoded by further DNA sequences in the sample. The CDR3 DNA sequence: TGTGCCAGCAGCTTGGGGTTCGCGACAGGGGGTCTGGGGGAGCTGTTTTTT. This gives the protein CASSLGFATGGLGELFF. The gene calls are TRBV5-5 and TRBJ2-2; 9 bases are a match to TRBD1. The V and J ends lost 0 bases and 8 bases, in that order; junction bases with no gene match: 11. The V gene's germline CDR1 is SGHKS and CDR2 YYEKEE (reference sequence). The CDR3 has 17 amino acids.

This chain uses TRBV28 with TRBJ1-2, with 7 bases that match TRBD1. CDR1 and CDR2 from the germline V gene are MDHEN and SYDVKM. The trim removed 7 bases at V and 0 bases at J, leaving 5 bases unmatched. This CDR3 has 14 residues. In DNA, the CDR3 is TGTGCCAGCATGACAGGGCAAGCTAACTATGGCTACACCTTC. This sequence encodes CASMTGQANYGYTF.

V gene TRBV9 combines with J gene TRBJ1-1; D gene uncertain. Trimming removed 0 bases at V and 3 bases at J, with 12 bases between. This CDR3 comprises 15 residues. CDR1 is SGDLS, CDR2 YYNGEE, per germline. This CDR3 reads CASSVEAIDYTEAFF. CDR3 DNA sequence: TGTGCCAGCAGCGTAGAGGCAATAGACTACACTGAAGCTTTCTTT.

This clone was observed a handful of times. The J gene is TRBJ2-1, the V gene TRBV7-9; 11 bases are a match to TRBD2. This CDR3 is built from 15 residues. Unmatched junction bases numbered 6, after V lost 2 bases and J lost 9 bases. The V gene's germline CDR1 is SEHNR and CDR2 FQNEAQ (reference sequence). The CDR3 bases are TGTGCCAGCAGCTTAAGCCTAGCGGGAGGAAGTGAGCAGTTCTTC. It is translated as CASSLSLAGGSEQFF.

This chain connects TRBV7-9 to TRBJ1-2; a weak D match, TRBD1 (6 bases). The V gene lost 5 bases and the J gene lost 2 bases, with 18 bases spanning the gap. CDR3 length: 16 residues. In germline, CDR1 is SEHNR, CDR2 FQNEAQ (reference sequence). The CDR3 nucleotides read TGTGCCAGCAGCGATCCGGGACACTTATCGAACTATGGCTACACCTTC. Its protein product is CASSDPGHLSNYGYTF.

The chain recombines TRBV18 with TRBJ2-1; 9 nucleotides agree with TRBD2. V lost 2 bases and J lost 5; bases outside the gene matches: 4. Germline values: CDR1 KGHSH, CDR2 LQKENI. The CDR3 covers 15 residues. The CDR3, as DNA: TGTGCCAGCTCACCAGGGATAGCGGGAGACAATGAGCAGTTCTTC. Translated: CASSPGIAGDNEQFF. The full variable domain, rest sourced from reference TRBV18 and TRBJ2-1, is NAGVMQNPRHLVRRRGQEARLRCSPMKGHSHVYWYRQLPEEGLKFMVYLQKENIIDESGMPKERFSAEFPKEGPSILRIQQVVRGDSAAYFCASSPGIAGDNEQFFGPGTRLTVL.

The J gene is TRBJ1-2, the V gene TRBV30; D not resolved. CDR1 GTSNPN and CDR2 SVGIG come from the germline V gene (reference sequence). The V end lost 2 bases, the J end lost 8 bases, and 18 bases lay between the germline ends. The CDR3 loop spans 14 amino acids. The CDR3 DNA is TGTGCCTGGAGTAGGAGTCGCTCGACGGGAGGCTACACCTTC. It yields the protein CAWSRSRSTGGYTF. Complete variable domain (other parts from reference TRBV30 and TRBJ1-2): SQTIHQWPATLVQPVGSPLSLECTVEGTSNPNLYWYRQAAGRGLQLLFYSVGIGQISSEVPQNLSASRPQDRQFILSSKKLLLSDSGFYLCAWSRSRSTGGYTFGSGTRLTVV.

J is TRBJ1-2 and V is TRBV28; possibly TRBD1 for D (6 bases). CDR3 length: 14 residues. The germline V gene has CDR1 MDHEN and CDR2 SYDVKM. V dropped 2 bases and J dropped 8 bases, with 15 bases sitting between them. CDR3 DNA sequence: TGTGCCAGCAGTTTACGCGGTCCAGGGGTCGGCTACACCTTC. Protein sequence: CASSLRGPGVGYTF.

This chain links TRBV7-9 with TRBJ2-1; 9 nucleotides match TRBD1. Germline loops: CDR1 SEHNR, CDR2 FQNEAQ (reference sequence). This CDR3 has 15 amino acids. The V and J ends lost 1 base and 8 bases, in that order; junction bases with no gene match: 6. The CDR3 reads CASSLVGTGRHEQFF. In nucleotides, the CDR3 is TGTGCCAGCAGCTTAGTGGGGACAGGGAGGCATGAGCAGTTCTTC.

This clone was found a few times. The rearrangement uses TRBV30 and TRBJ2-7, with a tentative D call TRBD1 (6 bases). CDR1 and CDR2 (germline): GTSNPN, SVGIG (reference sequence). This CDR3 is built from 13 residues. Trimming removed 8 bases at V and 0 bases at J, with 14 bases between. The CDR3 coding sequence is TGTGCCCTACGGGACATTGTCTCCTACGAGCAGTACTTC. Amino acid sequence: CALRDIVSYEQYF.

The chain links TRBV7-2 to TRBJ2-2; no clear D. The CDR3 has 15 amino acids. V gave up 5 bases and J gave up 9 bases, with 19 bases separating them. Germline CDR1 SGHTA, CDR2 FQGNSA. CDR3 sequence: CASSPQSFSRRELFF. The CDR3 DNA reads as TGTGCCAGCAGCCCACAATCGTTTTCGAGGAGGGAGCTGTTTTTT. The full variable domain, its missing parts supplied by reference TRBV7-2 and TRBJ2-2, is GAGVSQSPSNKVTEKGKDVELRCDPISGHTALYWYRQSLGQGLEFLIYFQGNSAPDKSGLPSDRFSAERTGGSVSTLTIQRTQQEDSAVYLCASSPQSFSRRELFFGEGSRLTVL.

This chain uses TRBV2 with TRBJ1-2, with D maybe TRBD1 (6 bases). The germline V gene encodes CDR1 SNHLY and CDR2 FYNNEI. The CDR3 extends over 12 amino acids. Trimming cost V 2 bases and J 5 bases, with 6 bases left between them. The CDR3, as DNA: TGTGCCAGCAGTGAACAGGGGTATGGCTACACCTTC. Its translation is CASSEQGYGYTF.

The V call is TRBV5-8, the J call TRBJ2-6; 10 bases are a match to TRBD1. Per the germline V gene, CDR1 is SGHTS and CDR2 is YDEGEE. J was trimmed by 0 bases and V by 0 bases; bases with no gene match: 3. There are 18 residues in the CDR3. The CDR3 DNA follows: TGTGCCAGCAGCTTGGCCGGGACAGGGGTCTCTGGGGCCAACGTCCTGACTTTC. This gives the protein CASSLAGTGVSGANVLTF.

The chain recombines TRBV6-2 or TRBV6-3 with TRBJ2-3, with 9 bases that match TRBD2. Germline lookup yields CDR1 MNHEY and CDR2 SVGEGT. The CDR3 covers 19 residues. V was pared by 0 bases and J by 1 base, with 11 bases of the junction left unmatched. The DNA of the CDR3 is TGTGCCAGCAGTTACTCGGCAGGGCGGACTAGCGCGGGCACAGATACGCAGTATTTT. This sequence encodes CASSYSAGRTSAGTDTQYF.

This clone was recorded a few times. The V gene is TRBV6-5, the J gene TRBJ1-2; 7 nucleotides agree with TRBD1. With V trimmed by 8 bases and J by 7 bases, 10 bases remained unmatched. Per the germline V gene, CDR1 is MNHEY and CDR2 is SVGAGI. This CDR3 is 13 amino acids long. For the CDR3, the DNA is TGTGCCAGCTTTGCCGGGACAGTAAGTGGCTACACCTTC. Translated, it gives CASFAGTVSGYTF.

This chain links TRBV28 with TRBJ1-2; D uncertain. CDR3 length: 13 amino acids. The germline V gene encodes CDR1 MDHEN and CDR2 SYDVKM. The V end lost 6 bases, the J end lost 6 bases, and 14 bases lay between the germline ends. CDR3 loop: CASSRTQVDGYTF. The CDR3 region has the DNA TGTGCCAGCAGCCGGACTCAGGTGGATGGCTACACCTTC.